This T cell receptor (beta chain) was documented in a study of T cell repertoires in cytomegalovirus infection. Study overall: Shared public TCR beta signatures pointed to both CMV infection and a matching HLA type.

TCRdb re-called the reads with MiXCR, one entry per CDR3 protein. In the table there are 50,000 to 55,000 distinct CDR3 sequences, about 18% of which are singletons. This clonotype was counted many times. Its matching antigen is unknown. Germline V gives CDR1 MNHEY, CDR2 SMNVEV (reference sequence). Losses at the gene ends were 5 bases for V and 2 bases for J; bases not matched to a gene: 6. This CDR3 comprises 16 residues. The sequence was collected from a human donor in good health (CMV status not recorded). Some clones in this sample may be carry-over from other donors' samples. The sequencing used CD8+ T cells from cultured PBMCs, collected from culture after CMV antigen stimulation. The chain combines TRBV27 with TRBJ2-3, with 11 bases aligning to TRBD2. The CDR3 is CASSPGTSGYTDTQYF. CDR3 in DNA: TGTGCCAGCAGTCCCGGGACTAGCGGATACACAGATACGCAGTATTTT.